The present T cell receptor (beta chain) was sequenced within a study of blood T cells in healthy people across ages. Turning to the study itself: Per every two T cells, about one barcoded beta molecule was captured by template switching.

V was trimmed by 11 bases and J by 0 bases, leaving 16 bases between them. Germline V lookup: CDR1 SEHNR, CDR2 FQNEAQ (reference sequence). The CDR3 runs 14 residues. Using a J-beta primer mix together with a sample-barcoded 5' primer, a second PCR was run for roughly 6 to 12 cycles. TCRdb fed the 5' RACE reads into MiXCR, producing one record per CDR3 protein. Counted here are about 1.8 million distinct CDR3 sequences, just under 50% occurring once; the ten biggest clones make up approximately 2.1%. The chain recombines TRBV7-9 with TRBJ1-2; no reliable D call. This TCR was sampled from a woman aged 40-49 years in good health. Specimen: blood. CDR3: CAGTTDPTNYGYTF. The CDR3 DNA reads as TGTGCCGGTACAACAGACCCAACTAACTATGGCTACACCTTC.